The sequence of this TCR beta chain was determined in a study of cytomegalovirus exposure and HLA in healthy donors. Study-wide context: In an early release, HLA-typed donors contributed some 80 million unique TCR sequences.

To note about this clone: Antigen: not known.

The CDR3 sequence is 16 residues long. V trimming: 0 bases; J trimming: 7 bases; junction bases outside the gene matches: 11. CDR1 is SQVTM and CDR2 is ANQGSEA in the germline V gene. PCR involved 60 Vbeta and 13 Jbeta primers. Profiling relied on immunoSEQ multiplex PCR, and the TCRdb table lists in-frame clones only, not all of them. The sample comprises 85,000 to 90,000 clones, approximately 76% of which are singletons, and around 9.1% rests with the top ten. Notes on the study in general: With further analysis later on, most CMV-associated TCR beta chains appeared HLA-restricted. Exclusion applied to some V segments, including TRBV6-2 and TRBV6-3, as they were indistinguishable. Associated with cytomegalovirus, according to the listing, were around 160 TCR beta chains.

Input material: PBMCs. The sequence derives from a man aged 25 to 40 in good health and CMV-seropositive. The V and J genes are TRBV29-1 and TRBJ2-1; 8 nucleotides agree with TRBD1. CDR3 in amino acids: CSVEDLPGGALNEQFF. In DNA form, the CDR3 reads TGCAGCGTTGAAGATTTACCAGGGGGCGCCTTAAATGAGCAGTTCTTC.